The source of this T cell receptor beta chain is a study of cytomegalovirus exposure and HLA in healthy donors. The primer mix had 60 Vbeta and 13 Jbeta primers. Generated by immunoSEQ multiplex PCR, the TCRdb table keeps only in-frame clones and is missing some. The sample table sets out 85,000 or so clones. About this clone: Its antigen remains unknown.

Study-level points and caveats: Among immune exposure information, only CMV serostatus was available.

CDR1 and CDR2 (germline): MNHNS, SASEGT. V dropped 3 bases and J dropped 10 bases, with 12 bases sitting between them. This CDR3 comprises 12 residues. This chain links TRBV6-1 with TRBJ1-2; D unclear. The specimen sequenced was PBMCs. The source of this sequence is a woman in her twenties or thirties in good health and CMV-seronegative. CDR3 DNA sequence: TGTGCCAGCAGTGATGGGCCATCTGACTACACCTTC. Its translation: CASSDGPSDYTF.